One TCR beta chain is described in this entry. These data originate in a study of blood T cell repertoires in COVID-19. Study in general: From the United States, Italy and Spain came samples of acute and convalescent COVID-19. T cells, B-cell-depleted T cells, or PBMCs provided the cDNA or gDNA that served as material.

Original processing methods: Amplification of reference gene primers was used by the study to estimate nucleated cell counts. Some clones are missing from TCRdb's copy, which holds only in-frame ones; the method was immunoSEQ multiplex PCR. V and J calls and clone size come straight from that table; D and trimming were deduced from the DNA. The sample lists about 48,000 clones, 65% to 85% occurring once. Germline V lookup: CDR1 MNHEY, CDR2 SVGEGT. Losses at the gene ends were 4 bases for V and 3 bases for J; bases not matched to a gene: 15. This CDR3 is 18 amino acids long. The receptor's source is a man aged 65 to 85 with acute or convalescent COVID-19. Input material: peripheral blood. The rearrangement links TRBV6-2 or TRBV6-3 to TRBJ2-7, with 10 bases identical to TRBD2. The CDR3 DNA reads as TGTGCCAGCAGTTGGCCCGGTCTAGCGGGAGTAATCAGCTACGAGCAGTACTTC. Its translation: CASSWPGLAGVISYEQYF.